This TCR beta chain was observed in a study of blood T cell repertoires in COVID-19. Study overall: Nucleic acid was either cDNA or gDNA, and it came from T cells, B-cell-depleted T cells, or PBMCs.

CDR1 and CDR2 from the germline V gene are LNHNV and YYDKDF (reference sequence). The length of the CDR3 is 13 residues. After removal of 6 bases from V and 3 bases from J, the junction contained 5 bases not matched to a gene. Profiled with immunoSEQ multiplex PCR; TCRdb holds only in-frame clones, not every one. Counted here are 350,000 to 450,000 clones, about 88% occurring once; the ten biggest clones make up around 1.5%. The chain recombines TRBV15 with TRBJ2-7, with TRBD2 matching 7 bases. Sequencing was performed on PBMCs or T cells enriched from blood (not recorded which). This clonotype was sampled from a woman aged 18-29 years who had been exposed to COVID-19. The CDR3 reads CATRTSNSYEQYF. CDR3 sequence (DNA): TGTGCCACCAGGACTAGCAATAGCTACGAGCAGTACTTC. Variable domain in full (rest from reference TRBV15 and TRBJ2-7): DAMVIQNPRYQVTQFGKPVTLSCSQTLNHNVMYWYQQKSSQAPKLLFHYYDKDFNNEADTPDNFQSRRPNTSFCFLDIRSPGLGDTAMYLCATRTSNSYEQYFGPGTRLTVT.